The 21 T cell receptor beta chains below all came from one sample that was sequenced in a study of T cell responses to AZD1222 COVID-19 vaccine. The table came from immunoSEQ multiplex PCR; TCRdb's copy has only in-frame clones and leaves some out. This repertoire shows approximately 150,000 clones, around nine tenths found once; its top ten account for roughly 4%. Material: peripheral blood, obtained 28 days after the second AZD1222 dose. Receptors originate from an adult who received the AZD1222 COVID-19 vaccine.

The rearrangement links TRBV27 to TRBJ1-2; D is possibly TRBD1 (6 bases). The CDR3 is made up of 14 amino acids. Germline loops: CDR1 MNHEY, CDR2 SMNVEV (reference sequence). Trimming pared 5 bases from V and 5 bases from J, leaving 15 bases between. CDR3 protein: CASSTHREPYGYTF. In DNA form, the CDR3 reads TGTGCCAGCAGTACCCACAGGGAACCTTATGGCTACACCTTC.

This rearrangement joins TRBV18 to TRBJ1-4; no clear D gene. Germline-derived CDR1 and CDR2 are KGHSH and LQKENI. The V end was cut by 1 base, the J end by 4 bases, with 7 bases between. The CDR3 has 14 amino acids. The CDR3 sequence is CASSPQRHNEKLFF. DNA of the CDR3: TGTGCCAGCTCACCACAGAGACATAATGAAAAACTGTTTTTT.

V gene TRBV5-8 combines with J gene TRBJ1-1; no definite D call. Trimming took off 9 bases at V and 8 bases at J, with 17 bases between the two ends. The CDR3 sequence is 12 residues long. Germline CDR1 SGHTS, CDR2 YDEGEE. CDR3 sequence reads: CAITRGNFEAFF. CDR3 coding DNA: TGTGCCATCACCCGAGGCAATTTCGAAGCTTTCTTT.

The rearrangement joins TRBV7-8 to TRBJ2-7; 7 bases map to TRBD2. Germline lookup yields CDR1 SGHVS and CDR2 FQNEAQ. The CDR3 runs 15 residues. V was clipped by 0 bases and J by 2 bases; unmatched bases: 4. Here the CDR3 reads CASSLALGGTYEQYF. Here the CDR3 DNA reads TGTGCCAGCAGCTTAGCACTGGGAGGGACCTACGAGCAGTACTTC.

The chain links TRBV4-1 to TRBJ1-1; a possible D gene is TRBD1 (5 bases). With 1 base removed from V and 4 bases from J, the gap between germline ends came to 13 bases. CDR1 MGHRA and CDR2 YSYEKL come from the germline V gene. The CDR3 has 15 amino acids. DNA for the CDR3: TGCGCCAGCAGCCAAGTCGGGGCGGAGGGCACTGAAGCTTTCTTT. Encoded protein: CASSQVGAEGTEAFF.

The V and J genes are TRBV28 and TRBJ2-3, with D maybe TRBD2 (6 bases). The CDR3 loop spans 14 amino acids. From germline, CDR1 is MDHEN and CDR2 SYDVKM. Deletions cut 5 bases from V and 3 bases from J, with 12 bases between. The DNA for the CDR3 is TGTGCCAGCAGTCTCCAGGGAGGTACAGATACGCAGTATTTT. It is translated as CASSLQGGTDTQYF.

Here the CDR3 reads CASSYDVSGQSLHF. DNA for the CDR3: TGTGCCAGCAGTTACGATGTATCCGGGCAGTCCCTCCACTTT. The chain uses TRBV6-5 and TRBJ1-6; D remains ambiguous. The CDR3 runs to 14 residues. The V and J ends lost 2 bases and 14 bases respectively, with 16 bases between them. Germline V gene lookup returns CDR1 MNHEY and CDR2 SVGAGI.

V and J are TRBV7-2 and TRBJ1-2; no reliable D call. The V end was cut by 6 bases, the J end by 4 bases, with 12 bases between. Germline lookup yields CDR1 SGHTA and CDR2 FQGNSA. The CDR3 length is 13 residues. CDR3 nucleotides: TGTGCCAGCAGGGAACAGCGATTCTATGGCTACACCTTC. As protein: CASREQRFYGYTF.

The genes are TRBV7-9 and TRBJ1-2, with unresolved D. The germline V gene encodes CDR1 SEHNR and CDR2 FQNEAQ (reference sequence). Trimming left V 4 bases short and J 5 bases short, with 14 bases between. CDR3 length: 14 residues. CDR3 in amino acids: CASSSTGISYGYTF. The CDR3 DNA reads TGTGCCAGCAGCTCCACCGGGATCTCATATGGCTACACCTTC. Full variable domain (rest looked up from reference TRBV7-9 and TRBJ1-2): DTGVSQNPRHKITKRGQNVTFRCDPISEHNRLYWYRQTLGQGPEFLTYFQNEAQLEKSRLLSDRFSAERPKGSFSTLEIQRTEQGDSAMYLCASSSTGISYGYTFGSGTRLTVV.

The rearrangement links TRBV28 to TRBJ1-2; no clear D. Per germline, CDR1 MDHEN and CDR2 SYDVKM. The length of the CDR3 is 15 residues. The ends were cut back, 1 base at V and 4 bases at J, with 13 bases in the middle. In DNA form, the CDR3 reads TGTGCCAGCAGTTTATATTCGGGCAGGAGCTATGGCTACACCTTC. It is translated as CASSLYSGRSYGYTF.

The chain has TRBV7-2 and TRBJ1-5; D is perhaps TRBD1 (6 bases). Per the germline V gene, CDR1 is SGHTA and CDR2 is FQGNSA. Trimming cost V 6 bases and J 2 bases, with 14 bases left between them. This CDR3 has 15 amino acids. CDR3 loop: CASRLGGGGNQPQHF. The CDR3 coding sequence is TGTGCCAGCAGACTAGGGGGTGGGGGCAATCAGCCCCAGCATTTT.

The chain uses TRBV30 and TRBJ1-3, with D possibly TRBD1 on 5 matching bases. Trimming took 5 bases from V and 0 from J, leaving 11 bases between them. Per the germline V gene, CDR1 is GTSNPN and CDR2 is SVGIG (reference sequence). The CDR3 is made up of 14 amino acids. The CDR3 protein is CAWGDRSSGNTIYF. The DNA of the CDR3 is TGTGCCTGGGGTGACAGAAGCTCTGGAAACACCATATATTTT.

This chain connects TRBV19 to TRBJ1-5; TRBD1 agrees at 7 bases. The CDR3 extends over 15 amino acids. Germline V CDR1 and CDR2: LNHDA, SQIVND (reference sequence). V shed 4 bases and J 4 bases; nucleotides not matched to a gene: 7. CDR3 coding DNA: TGTGCCAGTAGTACGACAGGGTTAGGTAATCAGCCCCAGCATTTT. Amino acids: CASSTTGLGNQPQHF.

The V and J genes are TRBV27 and TRBJ1-1; tentative D call: TRBD1 (6 bases). Looked up from germline, CDR1 is MNHEY and CDR2 is SMNVEV (reference sequence). The CDR3 extends over 15 amino acids. The ends were cut back, 6 bases at V and 6 bases at J, with 20 bases in the middle. The CDR3 bases are TGTGCCAGCAGGACTTTATTAGGGGGGATGGCTGAAGCTTTCTTT. Translation: CASRTLLGGMAEAFF.

This clone was detected a few times. The chain carries TRBV7-9 and TRBJ1-6, with 8 bases matching TRBD1. Germline V gene data show CDR1 as SEHNR and CDR2 as FQNEAQ (reference sequence). V shed 1 base and J 6 bases; nucleotides not matched to a gene: 5. The CDR3 is 16 amino acids. The CDR3 spells CASSLDAGTGNSPLHF. The CDR3 DNA is TGTGCCAGCAGCTTAGATGCCGGGACAGGTAATTCACCCCTCCACTTT.

The rearrangement links TRBV5-4 to TRBJ2-7, with D maybe TRBD1 (5 bases). V shed 0 bases and J shed 6 bases, with 10 bases lying between them. The CDR3 runs 13 residues. Germline-derived CDR1 and CDR2 are SGHNT and YYREEE (reference sequence). The CDR3 DNA follows: TGTGCCAGCAGCTTGGCGGACACAAGCGAGCAGTACTTC. This gives the protein CASSLADTSEQYF.

This chain joins TRBV19 and TRBJ1-3; D call uncertain. V dropped 6 bases and J dropped 2 bases, with 17 bases sitting between them. In germline, CDR1 is LNHDA, CDR2 SQIVND (reference sequence). There are 16 residues in the CDR3. CDR3 protein: CASRGQEAGAGNTIYF. CDR3 coding DNA: TGTGCCAGTAGAGGTCAAGAGGCCGGAGCTGGAAACACCATATATTTT.

The V and J genes are TRBV7-9 and TRBJ2-6, with unresolved D. Germline lookup yields CDR1 SEHNR and CDR2 FQNEAQ (reference sequence). This CDR3 has 15 amino acids. V was clipped by 1 base and J by 4 bases, with 8 bases between them. Here the CDR3 DNA reads TGTGCCAGCAGCTTAGGCGGCTCCGGGGCCAACGTCCTGACTTTC. Encoded protein: CASSLGGSGANVLTF.

The rearrangement uses TRBV7-2 and TRBJ1-4; no definite D call. CDR3 length: 14 residues. Germline CDR1 SGHTA, CDR2 FQGNSA. Trimming took off 5 bases at V and 10 bases at J, with 17 bases between the two ends. CDR3 DNA sequence: TGTGCCAGCAGCCCCAAGGACGGCGTTGGAAAACTGTTTTTT. As protein: CASSPKDGVGKLFF.

This chain joins TRBV12-3 or TRBV12-4 and TRBJ1-1, with D hard to call. The CDR3 spans 11 residues. Deletions cut 3 bases from V and 7 bases from J, with 6 bases between. The CDR3 DNA is TGTGCCAGCAGTTTGGGGTTTGAAGCTTTCTTT. Encoded protein: CASSLGFEAFF.

The chain employs TRBV30 and TRBJ1-1; maybe TRBD1 (5 bases). Germline values: CDR1 GTSNPN, CDR2 SVGIG (reference sequence). Trimming left V 2 bases short and J 7 bases short, with 14 bases between. The CDR3 consists of 13 residues. CDR3 bases: TGTGCCTGGAGTCTGACAGAGCGGGGTGAAGCTTTCTTT. Protein sequence: CAWSLTERGEAFF.